The 11 T cell receptor beta chains below come from one sample, sequenced in a study of human T cells and chemical hapten exposure. Time point indicated: pre-sensitization, week 0. Treatment described: therapeutic diphenylcyclopropenone sensitization with weekly scalp DPC. MiXCR was run by TCRdb on the RACE reads, yielding one entry per CDR3 protein. The table lists 250,000 or so distinct CDR3 sequences, approximately 8.6% of them singletons. The sequencing used whole blood, collected in connection with sensitization to the hapten diphenylcyclopropenone (DPC). These receptors all stem from a woman between 35 and 50 years old with alopecia areata. Some clones in this sample may be carry-over from other donors' samples.

The chain is built from TRBV20-1 and TRBJ1-2; TRBD1 might be the D (6 bases). Germline V gene data show CDR1 as DFQATT and CDR2 as SNEGSKA (reference sequence). This CDR3 comprises 14 residues. Trimming shortened V by 6 bases and J by 0 bases, and 14 bases separated the two germline ends. The CDR3: CSADGQQANYGYTF. CDR3 bases: TGCAGTGCCGACGGACAGCAAGCTAACTATGGCTACACCTTC.

This clonotype was counted at least ten times. The rearrangement joins TRBV20-1 to TRBJ1-1, with 7 bases fitting TRBD1. Germline CDR1 DFQATT, CDR2 SNEGSKA (reference sequence). The CDR3 is 14 residues long. The V segment lost 6 bases and the J segment 1 base; nucleotides outside the gene matches: 8. The CDR3 DNA follows: TGCAGTGCGGTTATCCCAGGGGGGAACACTGAAGCTTTCTTT. Translation gives CSAVIPGGNTEAFF.

This chain connects TRBV10-3 to TRBJ2-3; D possibly corresponds to TRBD2 (5 bases). Germline CDR1 is ENHRY and CDR2 is SYGVKD. V lost 3 bases, J lost 3 bases, and 13 bases lay in between. The CDR3 length is 15 residues. CDR3 in DNA: TGTGCCATCAGTGAAACTAGGGCCCATACAGATACGCAGTATTTT. It codes for CAISETRAHTDTQYF.

This clonotype came up a few times. The CDR3 sequence: CASSVGAVQQETQYF. The CDR3 DNA sequence: TGTGCCAGCAGCGTAGGGGCAGTACAGCAAGAGACCCAGTACTTC. This sequence joins TRBV9 and TRBJ2-5, with D hard to call. This CDR3 has 15 residues. Trimming took off 0 bases at V and 2 bases at J, with 11 bases between the two ends. Germline loops: CDR1 SGDLS, CDR2 YYNGEE. Looking up the rest from reference TRBV9 and TRBJ2-5 gives the full variable domain: DSGVTQTPKHLITATGQRVTLRCSPRSGDLSVYWYQQSLDQGLQFLIQYYNGEERAKGNILERFSAQQFPDLHSELNLSSLELGDSALYFCASSVGAVQQETQYFGPGTRLLVL.

This clonotype was seen only a few times. J is TRBJ1-1 and V is TRBV6-1, with no clear D. The CDR3 sequence is 10 residues long. Looked up from germline, CDR1 is MNHNS and CDR2 is SASEGT. Trimming took off 4 bases at V and 6 bases at J, with 3 bases between the two ends. The CDR3 DNA reads as TGTGCCAGCAGTGGCCCTGAAGCTTTCTTT. Translated: CASSGPEAFF.

This rearrangement joins TRBV11-2 to TRBJ2-3; D ambiguous. V lost 7 bases, J lost 3 bases, and 11 bases lay in between. This CDR3 is 13 amino acids long. Looked up from germline, CDR1 is SGHAT and CDR2 is FQNNGV. The CDR3 region is CASTEQTTDTQYF. The CDR3 DNA reads as TGTGCCAGCACCGAACAAACTACAGATACGCAGTATTTT.

In this sample, this clonotype turned up a few times. V gene TRBV20-1 combines with J gene TRBJ2-1; maybe TRBD1 (5 bases). The germline V gene encodes CDR1 DFQATT and CDR2 SNEGSKA (reference sequence). This CDR3 comprises 14 residues. Trimming took off 5 bases at V and 9 bases at J, with 20 bases between the two ends. CDR3 coding DNA: TGCAGTGCTCCACGGACAAACGGCGGACCTGAGCAGTTCTTC. Its protein is CSAPRTNGGPEQFF.

This clonotype was counted at least ten times. The chain has TRBV29-1 and TRBJ2-3, with no clear D. Trimming shortened V by 3 bases and J by 1 base, and 5 bases separated the two germline ends. Germline V CDR1 and CDR2: SQVTM, ANQGSEA. This CDR3 is 12 amino acids long. The CDR3: CSVDRGTDTQYF. The CDR3 region has the DNA TGCAGCGTTGATAGGGGCACAGATACGCAGTATTTT.

This clonotype was seen many times. The V gene is TRBV11-2, the J gene TRBJ2-5; D possibly matches TRBD1 or TRBD2 (5 bases each). Germline V gene data show CDR1 as SGHAT and CDR2 as FQNNGV. The CDR3 totals 15 residues. Deletions cut 5 bases from V and 9 bases from J, with 22 bases between. The CDR3 spells CASSPHEGAQEAQYF. The CDR3 DNA reads as TGTGCCAGCAGCCCCCATGAAGGGGCGCAGGAGGCCCAGTACTTC.

The chain recombines TRBV27 with TRBJ2-5; 11 bases agree with TRBD1. CDR1 is MNHEY, CDR2 SMNVEV, per germline (reference sequence). The CDR3 runs 16 residues. J gave up 5 bases and V 0 bases, and 5 bases lay outside the gene matches. The CDR3 loop is CASSLSGQGARETQYF. CDR3 DNA: TGTGCCAGCAGTTTATCTGGACAGGGGGCGAGGGAGACCCAGTACTTC.

This clonotype was seen a handful of times. This chain links TRBV7-2 with TRBJ1-5; D uncertain. The germline gives CDR1 SGHTA, CDR2 FQGNSA. This CDR3 region has 13 residues. V lost 5 bases and J lost 4, with 9 bases in between. The CDR3 coding sequence is TGTGCCAGCAGCCCTTACAAAAATCAGCCCCAGCATTTT. Amino acids: CASSPYKNQPQHF.